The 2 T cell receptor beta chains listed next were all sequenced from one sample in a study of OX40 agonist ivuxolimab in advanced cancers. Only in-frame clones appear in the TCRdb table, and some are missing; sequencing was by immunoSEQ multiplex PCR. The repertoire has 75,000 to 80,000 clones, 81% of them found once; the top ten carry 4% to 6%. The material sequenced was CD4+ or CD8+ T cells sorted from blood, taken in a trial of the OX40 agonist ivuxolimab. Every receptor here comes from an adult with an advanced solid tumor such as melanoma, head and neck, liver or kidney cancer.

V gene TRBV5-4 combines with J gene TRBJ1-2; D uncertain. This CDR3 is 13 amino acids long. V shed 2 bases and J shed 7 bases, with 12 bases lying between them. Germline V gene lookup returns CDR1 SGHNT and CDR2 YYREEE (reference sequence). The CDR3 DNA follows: TGTGCCAGCAGCTTCTCGGAACTTCGTGGCTACACCTTC. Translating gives CASSFSELRGYTF.

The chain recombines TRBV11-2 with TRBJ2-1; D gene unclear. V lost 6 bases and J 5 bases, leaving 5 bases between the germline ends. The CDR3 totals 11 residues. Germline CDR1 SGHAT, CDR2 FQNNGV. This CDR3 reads CASRLNNEQFF. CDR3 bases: TGTGCCAGCAGGCTTAACAATGAGCAGTTCTTC.